This is a list of T cell receptor beta chains from one sample in a study of long-term antiretroviral therapy in people with HIV. Generated by immunoSEQ multiplex PCR, the TCRdb table keeps only in-frame clones and is missing some. This table holds just over 20,000 clones, around 80% found once. This sample comprised unsorted PBMCs, obtained 4.1 years after starting antiretroviral therapy. These receptor sequences come from a woman aged 40 to 50 with HIV. CDR3s include the opening cysteine and the closing phenylalanine or tryptophan. The D gene is left open where the match is weak. The listing skips clone size in some rows; elsewhere it reads once, few, many or a size class.

TRBJ2-3 | TRBV7-9 | . | few | TGTGCCAGCAGCCCATCTAGCACAGATACGCAGTATTTT | CASSPSSTDTQYF
TRBJ1-1 | TRBV18 | . | once | TGTGCCAGCTCACAAGGGAAGAACACTGAAGCTTTCTTT | CASSQGKNTEAFF
TRBJ1-2 | TRBV11-2 | TRBD1 | . | TGTGCCAGCAGCCCAGGGACAGGGGGACACGGCTACACCTTC | CASSPGTGGHGYTF
TRBJ2-3 | TRBV9 | TRBD1 | . | TGTGCCAGCAGCGTAGCTGGGACAGGGCAGTATTTT | CASSVAGTGQYF
TRBJ2-2 | TRBV5-4 | TRBD1 | . | TGTGCCAGCAGCTTCGGGACAGGGACCACCGGGGAGCTGTTTTTT | CASSFGTGTTGELFF
TRBJ2-3 | TRBV15 | TRBD2 | . | TGTGCCACCAGCCTTACTAGCGGGGCAGATACGCAGTATTTT | CATSLTSGADTQYF
TRBJ1-1 | TRBV2 | TRBD1 | medium-sized | TGTGCCAGCCTGGACAGGGGTACTGAAGCTTTCTTT | CASLDRGTEAFF
TRBJ2-7 | TRBV11-2 | . | . | TGTGCCAGCAGCTTAGTTATGGTCGAAGAATCCTACGAGCAGTACTTC | CASSLVMVEESYEQYF
TRBJ1-5 | TRBV11-2 | . | . | TGTGCCAGCAGCTTAGGGGCTTTGGGCAATCAGCCCCAGCATTTT | CASSLGALGNQPQHF
TRBJ2-5 | TRBV5-1 | TRBD2 | . | TGCGCCAGCAGTCGCGGGAGGGGGGAGACCCAGTACTTC | CASSRGRGETQYF
TRBJ1-4 | TRBV7-2 | . | . | TGTGCCAGCAGCAGAGTGGGCCAGGGAGGTGAAAAACTGTTTTTT | CASSRVGQGGEKLFF
TRBJ2-1 | TRBV2 | . | . | TGTGCCAGCAGTAGGGACACCTCCGGTGAGCAGTTCTTC | CASSRDTSGEQFF
TRBJ1-2 | TRBV6-5 | TRBD1 | . | TGTGCCAGCAGTTACTCGAGACAGGGTAACTATGGCTACACCTTC | CASSYSRQGNYGYTF
TRBJ2-7 | TRBV29-1 | . | few | TGCAGCGCCGTGTTGGGTGGGTCCTACGAGCAGTACTTC | CSAVLGGSYEQYF
TRBJ1-2 | TRBV13 | TRBD1 | . | TGTGCCAGCAGCTTCAAAGGGGGCGGCGGCTATGGCTACACCTTC | CASSFKGGGGYGYTF
TRBJ2-2 | TRBV5-6 | . | . | TGTGCCAGCAGCCCTCGGGATGGCGCGAACACCGGGGAGCTGTTTTTT | CASSPRDGANTGELFF
TRBJ1-3 | TRBV10-3 | . | . | TGTGCCATCAGTGAAAGAACGACAGGAAGTGGAAACACCATATATTTT | CAISERTTGSGNTIYF
TRBJ1-4 | TRBV7-2 | . | . | TGTGCCAGCAGCCTGGGACACAGAGGGGAAAAACTGTTTTTT | CASSLGHRGEKLFF
TRBJ2-1 | TRBV15 | TRBD1 | . | TGTGCCATCGCAGGGGGCGGAAAACCTTCCTACAATGAGCAGTTCTTC | CAIAGGGKPSYNEQFF
TRBJ1-1 | TRBV27 | . | few | TGTGCCAGCAGTCGGGCCGGCGGGTTGGGGACTGAAGCTTTCTTT | CASSRAGGLGTEAFF
TRBJ2-1 | TRBV2 | TRBD2 | . | TGTGCCAGCAGGGCCCAAGCGGGGGGGCGATACAATGAGCAGTTCTTC | CASRAQAGGRYNEQFF
TRBJ2-1 | TRBV11-2 | . | . | TGTGCCAGCAGCTTAGGCCGACTAGACAATGAGCAGTTCTTC | CASSLGRLDNEQFF
TRBJ2-1 | TRBV2 | TRBD2 | . | TGTGCCAGCAGCACACTAGCGGGAGGGCCCTCTAAATACAATGAGCAGTTCTTC | CASSTLAGGPSKYNEQFF
TRBJ2-1 | TRBV10-3 | . | . | TGTGCCATCGGCGACGTAGGGGGTCCCCTCAATGAGCAGTTCTTC | CAIGDVGGPLNEQFF
TRBJ2-7 | TRBV11-3 | . | . | TGTGCCAGCAGCTTAGAACAGGAGTCTTGGGAGCAGTACTTC | CASSLEQESWEQYF
TRBJ2-2 | TRBV30 | TRBD1 | . | TGTGCCTGGGAGACAGGGGTTGCCACCGGGGAGCTGTTTTTT | CAWETGVATGELFF
TRBJ2-1 | TRBV11-2 | . | . | TGTGCCAGCAGCTCACAAAGCAATGAGCAGTTCTTC | CASSSQSNEQFF
TRBJ2-3 | TRBV7-2 | TRBD2 | . | TGTGCCAGCAGCCGAGCGATAGGGAGGGGAGATACGCAGTATTTT | CASSRAIGRGDTQYF
TRBJ1-4 | TRBV11-2 | . | . | TGTGCCAGCAGCCCCGGGGGTAATCTTCGTAATGAAAAACTGTTTTTT | CASSPGGNLRNEKLFF
TRBJ2-2 | TRBV7-2 | . | . | TGTGCCAGCAGCTTACAGACAGGAAACACCGGGGAGCTGTTTTTT | CASSLQTGNTGELFF
TRBJ2-2 | TRBV5-1 | TRBD2 | . | TGCGCCAGCAGCGAGGAAGCGGGAGCCACCGGGGAGCTGTTTTTT | CASSEEAGATGELFF
TRBJ2-2 | TRBV29-1 | . | . | TGCAGCGTTGAGGGGGCCGACTACACCGGGGAGCTGTTTTTT | CSVEGADYTGELFF
TRBJ2-3 | TRBV5-6 | . | . | TGTGCCAGCAGCTTTATTGAGCTGCCAGATACGCAGTATTTT | CASSFIELPDTQYF